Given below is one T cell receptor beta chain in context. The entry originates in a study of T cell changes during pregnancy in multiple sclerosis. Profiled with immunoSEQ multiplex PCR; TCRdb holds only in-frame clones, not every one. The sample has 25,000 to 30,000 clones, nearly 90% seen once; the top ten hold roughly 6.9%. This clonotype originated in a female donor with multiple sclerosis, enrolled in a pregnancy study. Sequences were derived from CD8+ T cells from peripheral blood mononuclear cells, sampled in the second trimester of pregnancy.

CDR3: CASSKTSAGSEQFF. CDR3 in DNA: TGTGCCAGCAGTAAAACCTCGGCGGGTAGTGAGCAGTTCTTC. The chain combines TRBV27 with TRBJ2-1; D possibly corresponds to TRBD2 (5 bases). The CDR3 runs to 14 residues. The V end lost 5 bases, the J end lost 9 bases, and 17 bases lay between the germline ends. Germline V lookup: CDR1 MNHEY, CDR2 SMNVEV (reference sequence).